The next 5 T cell receptor beta chains were all read from a single sample in a study of T cell repertoires in cytomegalovirus infection. MiXCR, run by TCRdb on the reads, gives a single entry per CDR3 protein. This table has about 300,000 distinct CDR3 sequences, around 9.6% appearing once. Sequenced material: PBMCs. These receptors were taken from a human donor in good health (CMV status not recorded). Some clones in this sample may be carry-over from other donors' samples.

This clonotype was seen ten or more times. The chain uses TRBV20-1 and TRBJ2-4; the match to TRBD1 covers 7 bases. The junction had 21 bases not matched to a gene; V was cut back by 6 bases and J by 4 bases. Germline CDR1 DFQATT, CDR2 SNEGSKA (reference sequence). The CDR3 consists of 18 residues. The CDR3, as DNA: TGCAGTGCCCAGTTTAGGGCGACAGGGTCAAACAGAAAAAACATTCAGTACTTC. Its translation: CSAQFRATGSNRKNIQYF.

This chain links TRBV29-1 with TRBJ2-1; D unclear. CDR1 and CDR2 from the germline V gene are SQVTM and ANQGSEA. The V end was cut by 5 bases, the J end by 2 bases, with 19 bases between. This CDR3 contains 16 residues. This CDR3 is CSVNGPPEATYNEQFF. CDR3 in DNA: TGCAGCGTTAACGGGCCTCCCGAGGCCACCTACAATGAGCAGTTCTTC.

This clonotype was picked up many times. V is TRBV14 and J is TRBJ2-6, with a weak D call TRBD1 (6 bases). Germline CDR1 reads SGHDN; CDR2 reads FVKESK. V was clipped by 4 bases and J by 3 bases, with 16 bases between them. The CDR3 loop spans 17 amino acids. The CDR3 region is CASSRTTGRSGANVLTF. The CDR3 bases are TGTGCCAGCAGCCGCACTACAGGGAGAAGTGGGGCCAACGTCCTGACTTTC.

This clonotype appeared many times. The chain employs TRBV11-3 and TRBJ1-1; D gene uncertain. The V gene's germline CDR1 is SGHNT and CDR2 YENEEA. V was shortened by 5 bases and J by 1 base, with 11 bases between the two germline ends. This CDR3 spans 14 amino acids. CDR3 coding DNA: TGTGCCAGCAGCGCCGACGGACCGAACACTGAAGCTTTCTTT. Protein product: CASSADGPNTEAFF.

This clonotype was picked up many times. The V call is TRBV20-1, the J call TRBJ2-3, with D unclear. CDR3 length equals 13 residues. The germline V and J ends were trimmed by 0 bases and 0 bases, with 4 bases remaining between them. Germline values: CDR1 DFQATT, CDR2 SNEGSKA (reference sequence). This chain's CDR3 is CSAREVSTDTQYF. DNA for the CDR3: TGCAGTGCTAGAGAGGTTAGCACAGATACGCAGTATTTT.